These 30 T cell receptor beta chains originate from one sample sequenced in a study of blood T cell repertoires in COVID-19. The table came from immunoSEQ multiplex PCR; TCRdb's copy has only in-frame clones and leaves some out. The repertoire holds 200,000 to 250,000 clones, with 82% as singletons. Sequencing was carried out using PBMCs or T cells enriched from blood (not recorded which). These TCRs come from a woman aged 60 to 75 who had recovered from COVID-19.

V gene TRBV7-9 combines with J gene TRBJ2-1; the match to TRBD2 covers 11 bases. From germline, CDR1 is SEHNR and CDR2 FQNEAQ (reference sequence). V dropped 3 bases and J dropped 9; count of bases not matched to a gene: 13. This CDR3 spans 17 amino acids. The CDR3 nucleotides are TGTGCCAGCAGCTTCAGACCTAGCGGGGGGTATAACGGTGAGCAGTTCTTC. As protein: CASSFRPSGGYNGEQFF.

J is TRBJ2-7 and V is TRBV5-4; D may be TRBD2 (5 bases). V was pared by 4 bases and J by 0 bases, with 11 bases between. From germline, CDR1 is SGHNT and CDR2 YYREEE (reference sequence). The CDR3 loop spans 14 amino acids. Here the CDR3 DNA reads TGTGCCAGCAGCCCGAGGGCAGTCTCCTACGAGCAGTACTTC. Encoded protein: CASSPRAVSYEQYF.

The rearrangement joins TRBV15 to TRBJ2-1; 11 nucleotides agree with TRBD2. The V segment lost 3 bases and the J segment 0 bases; nucleotides outside the gene matches: 4. The CDR3 has 17 residues. The germline gives CDR1 LNHNV, CDR2 YYDKDF (reference sequence). CDR3 amino acids: CATSRGSGGASYNEQFF. The CDR3 region has the DNA TGTGCCACCAGCAGGGGTAGCGGGGGGGCCTCCTACAATGAGCAGTTCTTC. The full variable domain, rest sourced from reference TRBV15 and TRBJ2-1, is DAMVIQNPRYQVTQFGKPVTLSCSQTLNHNVMYWYQQKSSQAPKLLFHYYDKDFNNEADTPDNFQSRRPNTSFCFLDIRSPGLGDTAMYLCATSRGSGGASYNEQFFGPGTRLTVL.

The rearrangement joins TRBV5-1 to TRBJ1-2; maybe TRBD1 (5 bases). The CDR3 runs 13 residues. Trimming left V 5 bases short and J 4 bases short, with 12 bases between. Per germline, CDR1 SGHRS and CDR2 YFSETQ. The CDR3 protein is CASSLGDSYGYTF. For the CDR3, the DNA is TGCGCCAGCAGTCTCGGTGACAGCTATGGCTACACCTTC.

The genes are TRBV12-5 and TRBJ2-1; 7 bases are shared with TRBD2. The J segment lost 7 bases and the V segment lost 7 bases, leaving 13 bases of the junction unmatched. Per the germline V gene, CDR1 is LGHNT and CDR2 is FRNRAP. CDR3 length: 15 amino acids. The CDR3 spells CASVIGLGSWNEQFF. The CDR3 bases are TGTGCTAGTGTAATCGGACTAGGATCATGGAATGAGCAGTTCTTC.

The chain uses TRBV3-1 (or the pseudogene TRBV3-2) and TRBJ1-2; 9 nucleotides align to TRBD1. Germline lookup yields CDR1 LGHDT and CDR2 YNNKEL (reference sequence). The CDR3 covers 13 residues. Trimming took 3 bases from V and 10 from J; bases not matched to a gene: 6. The CDR3 here is CASSHTGTGTYTF. In DNA form, the CDR3 reads TGTGCCAGCAGCCATACGGGGACAGGGACCTACACCTTC.

This chain uses TRBV27 with TRBJ2-2; 7 nucleotides agree with TRBD2. CDR3 length equals 16 residues. The trim removed 3 bases at V and 7 bases at J, leaving 11 bases unmatched. Germline loops: CDR1 MNHEY, CDR2 SMNVEV (reference sequence). CDR3: CASSFMASGTGGELFF. Written as DNA, the CDR3 is TGTGCCAGCAGTTTTATGGCTAGCGGAACGGGCGGGGAGCTGTTTTTT.

This sequence joins TRBV2 and TRBJ1-2; 8 bases map to TRBD1. Germline CDR1 is SNHLY and CDR2 is FYNNEI. The CDR3 is 15 amino acids. After removal of 6 bases from V and 7 bases from J, the junction contained 13 bases not matched to a gene. The CDR3 DNA is TGTGCCAGCAGCGAAAACCTGGACAGGGCTGGTGGCTACACCTTC. It codes for CASSENLDRAGGYTF.

The chain recombines TRBV15 with TRBJ1-2; a weak D match, TRBD1 (6 bases). From germline, CDR1 is LNHNV and CDR2 YYDKDF (reference sequence). The CDR3 sequence is 16 residues long. V was trimmed by 5 bases and J by 3 bases, leaving 19 bases between them. As DNA, the CDR3 is TGTGCCACCAGCGGGGATAGGACAGCCCTATACTATGGCTACACCTTC. It translates to CATSGDRTALYYGYTF.

The chain couples TRBV16 to TRBJ2-3; no definite D call. Germline CDR1 reads KGHSY; CDR2 reads FQNENV. The CDR3 totals 12 residues. Trimming cost V 2 bases and J 4 bases, with 4 bases left between them. The CDR3 DNA follows: TGTGCCAGCAGCCAAGCGTCAGATACGCAGTATTTT. This gives the protein CASSQASDTQYF. Drawing the rest from reference TRBV16 and TRBJ2-3, the complete variable domain is GEEVAQTPKHLVRGEGQKAKLYCAPIKGHSYVFWYQQVLKNEFKFLISFQNENVFDETGMPKERFSAKCLPNSPCSLEIQATKLEDSAVYFCASSQASDTQYFGPGTRLTVL.

The chain uses TRBV7-9 and TRBJ2-2; 10 bases line up with TRBD1. V dropped 5 bases and J dropped 7; count of bases not matched to a gene: 4. The CDR3 contains 14 residues. Germline values: CDR1 SEHNR, CDR2 FQNEAQ (reference sequence). The CDR3 reads CASSHGTGDGELFF. Here the CDR3 DNA reads TGTGCCAGCAGCCACGGGACAGGGGACGGGGAGCTGTTTTTT.

CDR3 in amino acids: CASSPPAGSYEQYF. The CDR3 bases are TGTGCCAGCTCACCACCGGCAGGGTCCTACGAGCAGTACTTC. V and J are TRBV18 and TRBJ2-7; a weak D match, TRBD1 (5 bases). The V end was cut by 0 bases, the J end by 1 base, with 7 bases between. CDR1 KGHSH and CDR2 LQKENI come from the germline V gene. The CDR3 sequence is 14 residues long. Looking up the rest from reference TRBV18 and TRBJ2-7 gives the full variable domain: NAGVMQNPRHLVRRRGQEARLRCSPMKGHSHVYWYRQLPEEGLKFMVYLQKENIIDESGMPKERFSAEFPKEGPSILRIQQVVRGDSAAYFCASSPPAGSYEQYFGPGTRLTVT.

This chain connects TRBV29-1 to TRBJ2-5; tentatively, D is TRBD1 (6 bases). This CDR3 is built from 11 residues. The germline gives CDR1 SQVTM, CDR2 ANQGSEA. CDR3 region: CSCRTDPTQYF. CDR3 nucleotide sequence: TGCTCATGTCGGACAGACCCGACCCAGTACTTC.

Only one count was recorded for this clone. The V gene is TRBV5-8, the J gene TRBJ2-3, with 16 positions matching TRBD2. The length of the CDR3 is 17 residues. Germline V CDR1 and CDR2: SGHTS, YDEGEE. The trim removed 4 bases at V and 3 bases at J, leaving 5 bases unmatched. CDR3 protein: CASSGTSGGARTDTQYF. The CDR3 DNA is TGTGCCAGCAGCGGGACTAGCGGGGGGGCCAGGACAGATACGCAGTATTTT.

Here the CDR3 reads CASSQTRGLGYGYTF. In DNA form, the CDR3 reads TGCGCCAGCAGCCAAACCAGGGGGCTGGGCTATGGCTACACCTTC. V and J are TRBV4-3 and TRBJ1-2, with 8 nucleotides matching TRBD1. This CDR3 comprises 15 residues. The V gene end was trimmed by 2 bases and the J gene end by 4 bases; junction bases not matched to a gene: 6. Per the germline V gene, CDR1 is LGHNA and CDR2 is YSLEER.

The chain uses TRBV7-6 and TRBJ2-2; possibly TRBD2 for D (5 bases). The ends were cut back, 2 bases at V and 6 bases at J, with 16 bases in the middle. The CDR3 is made up of 16 amino acids. Germline V gene lookup returns CDR1 SGHVS and CDR2 FNYEAQ. The CDR3 region is CASSLFVASIPGELFF. CDR3 bases: TGTGCCAGCAGCTTATTTGTTGCTAGCATCCCCGGGGAGCTGTTTTTT.

The rearrangement links TRBV19 to TRBJ2-2; TRBD2 might be the D (6 bases). The CDR3 extends over 15 amino acids. Germline CDR1 and CDR2: LNHDA and SQIVND (reference sequence). The V gene lost 1 base and the J gene lost 6 bases, with 12 bases spanning the gap. Here the CDR3 DNA reads TGTGCCAGTAGTATAGGGCAGGAGGGAGCCGGGGAGCTGTTTTTT. Translated: CASSIGQEGAGELFF.

This clone showed up just once. The chain combines TRBV7-2 with TRBJ2-3, with D maybe TRBD2 (6 bases). This CDR3 region has 16 residues. Germline values: CDR1 SGHTA, CDR2 FQGNSA. Trimming cost V 1 base and J 2 bases, with 13 bases left between them. CDR3 residues: CASSLGAGSFTDTQYF. The CDR3 coding sequence is TGTGCCAGCAGCTTAGGGGCGGGGAGTTTCACAGATACGCAGTATTTT. The variable domain in full, completed from reference TRBV7-2 and TRBJ2-3, reads GAGVSQSPSNKVTEKGKDVELRCDPISGHTALYWYRQSLGQGLEFLIYFQGNSAPDKSGLPSDRFSAERTGGSVSTLTIQRTQQEDSAVYLCASSLGAGSFTDTQYFGPGTRLTVL.

This clone showed up just a few times. The gene calls are TRBV7-2 and TRBJ2-3, with 11 bases matching TRBD2. The V gene's germline CDR1 is SGHTA and CDR2 FQGNSA. V trimming: 1 base; J trimming: 3 bases; junction bases outside the gene matches: 3. CDR3 length: 16 amino acids. The CDR3 bases are TGTGCCAGCAGCTTAGGTAGCGGGGGGGAAACAGATACGCAGTATTTT. This gives the protein CASSLGSGGETDTQYF.

This chain connects TRBV6-5 to TRBJ2-3; D uncertain. Germline V gene data show CDR1 as MNHEY and CDR2 as SVGAGI. There are 15 residues in the CDR3. Trimming cost V 6 bases and J 0 bases, with 13 bases left between them. CDR3 sequence (DNA): TGTGCCAGCAGCGTACTAATTCCTAGCACAGATACGCAGTATTTT. Protein sequence: CASSVLIPSTDTQYF.

The chain has TRBV14 and TRBJ1-1, with 8 positions matching TRBD1. Losses at the gene ends were 1 base for V and 5 bases for J; bases not matched to a gene: 3. The CDR3 is made up of 14 amino acids. CDR1 is SGHDN and CDR2 is FVKESK in the germline V gene. CDR3 protein: CASSQVQGATEAFF. As DNA, the CDR3 is TGTGCCAGCAGCCAAGTGCAGGGGGCAACTGAAGCTTTCTTT.

This sequence joins TRBV5-1 and TRBJ2-1; a weak D match, TRBD2 (5 bases). V was shortened by 0 bases and J by 4 bases, with 14 bases between the two germline ends. The CDR3 is made up of 16 amino acids. CDR1 is SGHRS and CDR2 is YFSETQ in the germline V gene. CDR3 loop: CASSLGLAGRYNEQFF. CDR3 sequence (DNA): TGCGCCAGCAGCTTGGGTCTAGCCGGACGATACAATGAGCAGTTCTTC.

The rearrangement uses TRBV7-2 and TRBJ1-1; D unclear. The V end lost 5 bases, the J end lost 4 bases, and 11 bases lay between the germline ends. In germline, CDR1 is SGHTA, CDR2 FQGNSA. This CDR3 has 13 amino acids. This CDR3 reads CASSHGGATEAFF. The CDR3 DNA is TGTGCCAGCAGCCACGGCGGAGCCACTGAAGCTTTCTTT. The entire variable domain, with the rest obtained from reference TRBV7-2 and TRBJ1-1, is as follows: GAGVSQSPSNKVTEKGKDVELRCDPISGHTALYWYRQSLGQGLEFLIYFQGNSAPDKSGLPSDRFSAERTGGSVSTLTIQRTQQEDSAVYLCASSHGGATEAFFGQGTRLTVV.

The V gene is TRBV12-5, the J gene TRBJ2-3, with D unclear. With 1 base removed from V and 4 bases from J, the gap between germline ends came to 12 bases. Germline CDR1 is LGHNT and CDR2 is FRNRAP. The CDR3 runs 15 residues. CDR3 region: CASGLGTLSADTQYF. The CDR3 DNA sequence: TGTGCTAGTGGTTTGGGAACGTTGAGCGCAGATACGCAGTATTTT.

The V call is TRBV4-2, the J call TRBJ1-1, with TRBD1 matching over 11 bases. The CDR3 has 18 amino acids. CDR1 is LGHNA, CDR2 YNFKEQ, per germline. V was pared by 0 bases and J by 0 bases, with 6 bases of the junction left unmatched. In DNA form, the CDR3 reads TGTGCCAGCAGCCAAGACCCCGGACAGGGGGCTCTGAACACTGAAGCTTTCTTT. Amino acid sequence: CASSQDPGQGALNTEAFF.

The V gene is TRBV3-1 (or the pseudogene TRBV3-2), the J gene TRBJ2-1, with D perhaps TRBD2 (7 bases). V was trimmed by 0 bases and J by 8 bases, leaving 20 bases between them. The CDR3 is 17 residues long. Germline V gene lookup returns CDR1 LGHDT and CDR2 YNNKEL (reference sequence). The CDR3 coding sequence is TGTGCCAGCAGCCAAGATAAGTTGGGCCAGGGGAGGGATGAGCAGTTCTTC. Translation: CASSQDKLGQGRDEQFF.

The chain is built from TRBV14 and TRBJ2-1; D gene unclear. Between the trimmed V and J ends, which lost 0 bases and 2 bases, there was a span of 8 bases. This CDR3 spans 15 amino acids. The germline CDR1 and CDR2 sequences are SGHDN and FVKESK. The CDR3 region has the DNA TGTGCCAGCAGCCAAGACAGACTTACCTACAATGAGCAGTTCTTC. As protein: CASSQDRLTYNEQFF. Variable domain in full (rest from reference TRBV14 and TRBJ2-1): EAGVTQFPSHSVIEKGQTVTLRCDPISGHDNLYWYRRVMGKEIKFLLHFVKESKQDESGMPNNRFLAERTGGTYSTLKVQPAELEDSGVYFCASSQDRLTYNEQFFGPGTRLTVL.

The chain carries TRBV5-4 and TRBJ2-3; 14 bases are shared with TRBD2. The CDR3 is 16 amino acids. Trimming removed 0 bases from V and 4 bases from J; junction bases left unmatched: 1. Germline V gene data show CDR1 as SGHNT and CDR2 as YYREEE (reference sequence). The CDR3 loop reads CASSLGLAGGADTQYF. The CDR3 bases are TGTGCCAGCAGCTTGGGACTAGCGGGAGGGGCAGATACGCAGTATTTT.

V usage is TRBV5-6 and J usage is TRBJ2-3; maybe TRBD1 (6 bases). This CDR3 spans 14 amino acids. V shed 0 bases and J shed 2 bases, with 7 bases lying between them. Germline lookup yields CDR1 SGHDT and CDR2 YYEEEE. The CDR3 sequence: CASSLAGVTDTQYF. CDR3 DNA sequence: TGTGCCAGCAGCTTGGCAGGGGTCACAGATACGCAGTATTTT.

The chain uses TRBV15 and TRBJ2-5, with D uncertain. The germline V gene has CDR1 LNHNV and CDR2 YYDKDF (reference sequence). Trimming shortened V by 0 bases and J by 5 bases, and 7 bases separated the two germline ends. The CDR3 runs 13 residues. DNA of the CDR3: TGTGCCACCAGCAGAGATTTAAGCGAGACCCAGTACTTC. It specifies CATSRDLSETQYF.